What follows are 15 T cell receptor beta chains derived from one specimen sequenced in a study of cytomegalovirus exposure and HLA in healthy donors. The study ran its PCR with 60 Vbeta and 13 Jbeta primers. Assay: immunoSEQ multiplex PCR; the TCRdb copy retains only in-frame clones and omits some. The profile shows around 110,000 clones, about two thirds of them singletons. Input material: PBMCs. Receptors originate from a female donor in good health and CMV-seronegative.

The chain has TRBV9 and TRBJ1-2; D is uncertain. Germline V gene sequence: CDR1 SGDLS, CDR2 YYNGEE. V lost 1 base and J 3 bases, leaving 13 bases between the germline ends. This CDR3 has 15 residues. This CDR3 is CASSVTPEIDYGYTF. The CDR3 coding sequence is TGTGCCAGCAGCGTAACCCCCGAGATAGACTATGGCTACACCTTC.

The chain couples TRBV27 to TRBJ2-7, with TRBD2 identical over 14 bases. The CDR3 runs 18 residues. Germline V lookup: CDR1 MNHEY, CDR2 SMNVEV (reference sequence). Trimming cost V 2 bases and J 0 bases; bases outside gene matches: 6. DNA of the CDR3: TGTGCCAGCAGTTTAGTTGGGACTAGCGGGGGCTCCTCCTACGAGCAGTACTTC. Translating gives CASSLVGTSGGSSYEQYF.

This chain links TRBV13 with TRBJ2-1, with a weak D call TRBD1 (5 bases). Trimming pared 2 bases from V and 10 bases from J, leaving 12 bases between. CDR3 length equals 13 residues. Germline V CDR1 and CDR2: PRHDT, FYEKMQ (reference sequence). CDR3 coding DNA: TGTGCCAGCAGCTTACAGGGATTGTGGGAGCAGTTCTTC. Translation: CASSLQGLWEQFF.

The rearrangement joins TRBV19 to TRBJ2-2; TRBD2 aligns across 13 bases. The trim removed 2 bases at V and 6 bases at J, leaving 3 bases unmatched. Looked up from germline, CDR1 is LNHDA and CDR2 is SQIVND (reference sequence). The CDR3 has 16 residues. The CDR3 sequence: CASSITLAGGSGELFF. Here the CDR3 DNA reads TGTGCCAGTAGTATAACACTAGCGGGAGGGTCCGGGGAGCTGTTTTTT.

This chain uses TRBV30 with TRBJ2-7; possible D gene TRBD2, 5 bases. Trimming left V 0 bases short and J 7 bases short, with 13 bases between. CDR1 is GTSNPN and CDR2 is SVGIG in the germline V gene (reference sequence). The CDR3 contains 13 residues. The CDR3 DNA is TGTGCCTGGAGTGTACATCGGGATGGGGAGCAGTACTTC. Its protein is CAWSVHRDGEQYF.

V and J are TRBV18 and TRBJ2-7; 10 nucleotides align to TRBD2. V dropped 3 bases and J dropped 7; count of bases not matched to a gene: 0. This CDR3 contains 12 residues. Germline CDR1 KGHSH, CDR2 LQKENI. This CDR3 reads CASSPGLAEQYF. The CDR3 coding sequence is TGTGCCAGCTCACCGGGACTAGCGGAGCAGTACTTC.

The rearrangement joins TRBV27 to TRBJ2-1; TRBD2 agrees at 8 bases. Trimming removed 8 bases from V and 7 bases from J; junction bases left unmatched: 13. In germline, CDR1 is MNHEY, CDR2 SMNVEV (reference sequence). This CDR3 is built from 15 residues. This chain's CDR3 is CASGSGRTIYNEQFF. CDR3 in DNA: TGTGCCAGCGGAAGCGGGAGAACGATTTATAATGAGCAGTTCTTC.

This chain connects TRBV9 to TRBJ2-7; 7 positions match TRBD1. This CDR3 comprises 14 residues. Germline V lookup: CDR1 SGDLS, CDR2 YYNGEE. The trim removed 4 bases at V and 10 bases at J, leaving 14 bases unmatched. CDR3 coding DNA: TGTGCCAGCAGCCTTGGACAGGTGGGGGCCCACCAGTACTTC. As protein: CASSLGQVGAHQYF. Filled out from reference TRBV9 and TRBJ2-7, the complete variable domain reads DSGVTQTPKHLITATGQRVTLRCSPRSGDLSVYWYQQSLDQGLQFLIQYYNGEERAKGNILERFSAQQFPDLHSELNLSSLELGDSALYFCASSLGQVGAHQYFGPGTRLTVT.

The V gene is TRBV6-1, the J gene TRBJ2-2, with TRBD1 identical over 11 bases. From germline, CDR1 is MNHNS and CDR2 SASEGT. This CDR3 region has 14 residues. V was pared by 10 bases and J by 4 bases, with 5 bases of the junction left unmatched. Here the CDR3 DNA reads TGTGCCATCCGAGGGACAGGGGGCACCGGGGAGCTGTTTTTT. Translated: CAIRGTGGTGELFF.

The table lists this clone with a few counts. The chain couples TRBV30 to TRBJ1-5; 7 positions agree with TRBD1. Germline-derived CDR1 and CDR2 are GTSNPN and SVGIG (reference sequence). V was clipped by 0 bases and J by 6 bases; unmatched bases: 5. The CDR3 has 14 residues. The CDR3 region has the DNA TGTGCCTGGAGTGTCGGGCAGGGGGGTCAGCCCCAGCATTTT. This translates into CAWSVGQGGQPQHF.

This clone was picked up one time. The gene calls are TRBV18 and TRBJ2-3; TRBD2 might be the D (5 bases). The CDR3 covers 14 residues. Germline V gene data show CDR1 as KGHSH and CDR2 as LQKENI. V was cut by 1 base and J by 2 bases, with 7 bases left in between. The CDR3 reads CASSPLGNTDTQYF. For the CDR3, the DNA is TGTGCCAGCTCACCACTCGGGAACACAGATACGCAGTATTTT.

The gene calls are TRBV5-1 and TRBJ2-2; D might be TRBD1 (6 bases). Germline-derived CDR1 and CDR2 are SGHRS and YFSETQ. The V end lost 4 bases, the J end lost 3 bases, and 16 bases lay between the germline ends. The CDR3 totals 16 residues. The CDR3 bases are TGCGCCAGCAGCACCCGACAGGTGGGGGACACCGGGGAGCTGTTTTTT. Protein product: CASSTRQVGDTGELFF.

The rearrangement joins TRBV2 to TRBJ2-1; 10 bases fit TRBD2. The V gene's germline CDR1 is SNHLY and CDR2 FYNNEI. V gave up 3 bases and J gave up 3 bases; unmatched junction bases: 5. The CDR3 length is 16 residues. The DNA for the CDR3 is TGTGCCAGCAGTGAGCCACTAGCGGGAATCTACAATGAGCAGTTCTTC. It codes for CASSEPLAGIYNEQFF.

CDR3 bases: TGTGCCAGCAGCTCTTCGGACAGGAGTGCCGGGGAGCTGTTTTTT. Its translation: CASSSSDRSAGELFF. J is TRBJ2-2 and V is TRBV13, with TRBD1 matching over 7 bases. Per the germline V gene, CDR1 is PRHDT and CDR2 is FYEKMQ (reference sequence). The CDR3 is made up of 15 amino acids. The V segment lost 4 bases and the J segment 6 bases; nucleotides outside the gene matches: 8.

For the CDR3, the DNA is TGTGCCAGCAGCCCCCGGAGTACCTACAATGAGCAGTTCTTC. It codes for CASSPRSTYNEQFF. This chain connects TRBV5-4 to TRBJ2-1; no definite D call. This CDR3 contains 14 residues. Germline CDR1 reads SGHNT; CDR2 reads YYREEE (reference sequence). The ends were cut back, 4 bases at V and 2 bases at J, with 10 bases in the middle. The variable domain in full, completed from reference TRBV5-4 and TRBJ2-1, reads ETGVTQSPTHLIKTRGQQVTLRCSSQSGHNTVSWYQQALGQGPQFIFQYYREEENGRGNFPPRFSGLQFPNYSSELNVNALELDDSALYLCASSPRSTYNEQFFGPGTRLTVL.